This is a list of T cell receptor beta chains from one sample in a study of blood T cell repertoires in COVID-19. The data were produced by immunoSEQ multiplex PCR, yet TCRdb's version contains in-frame clones alone and is incomplete. The sample shows approximately 200,000 clones, under 85% of them seen only once. What was sequenced was peripheral blood. The receptor source for this set is a man between 60 and 70 years old with active or convalescent COVID-19. The CDR3 runs from the conserved cysteine through the conserved F or W. Fields, in order: V gene, J gene, D gene, clone size, CDR3 protein. D genes are given only for firm matches. Clone size is stated in some rows and not others, as once, few, many or a class when expanded.

>TRBV4-3|TRBJ2-2|-|-
CASSQEEAGELFF
>TRBV7-9|TRBJ2-1|TRBD2|-
CASSLAHAGGPNNEQFF
>TRBV28|TRBJ2-7|-|-
CATSTAAGVSYEQYF
>TRBV7-3|TRBJ2-1|TRBD2|-
CATGTSGSDEQFF
>TRBV14|TRBJ2-5|TRBD2|-
CASSQKDSGPRKETQYF
>TRBV5-4|TRBJ2-1|-|few
CASSSRQTRSNEQFF
>TRBV28|TRBJ2-7|-|-
CASRAGGFSSYEQYF
>TRBV27|TRBJ2-1|TRBD1|-
CASSLFQGQAYNEQFF
>TRBV7-9|TRBJ1-3|-|-
CASSLEGVAGNTIYF
>TRBV28|TRBJ2-1|TRBD2|-
CASSLSGRVNEQFF
>TRBV5-6|TRBJ2-5|TRBD2|-
CASSLDAGGGETQYF
>TRBV4-3|TRBJ1-5|-|-
CASSQDYFGGAPVGLQPQHF
>TRBV5-1|TRBJ2-7|TRBD2|few
CASSLGPSGRGSYEQYF
>TRBV27|TRBJ1-1|-|few
CASSSLTANTEAFF
>TRBV11-1|TRBJ2-5|TRBD1|-
CASSLDRGVETQYF
>TRBV29-1|TRBJ2-5|TRBD2|-
CSANGGTSGRAETQYF